This T cell receptor beta chain stems from a study of PD-L1 blockade in urothelial cancer. On the study more broadly: T cell content in blood samples showed a median of 141,255.

The number of samples from each patient was between 1 and 8, taken pretreatment and on-treatment. Comments on this clone: This specimen includes other DNA sequences encoding the same CDR3.

The repertoire was sequenced with immunoSEQ multiplex PCR; TCRdb's copy has only in-frame clones and lacks some. Here the sample spans about 88,000 clones, 90% being singletons. V gave up 1 base and J gave up 0 bases, with 5 bases separating them. Germline V lookup: CDR1 SGHDT, CDR2 YYEEEE. The CDR3 sequence is 14 residues long. This sequence was found in a man aged 60-69 years with urothelial cancer. The chain couples TRBV5-6 to TRBJ1-5, with D possibly being TRBD1 (5 bases). Sequencing used PBMCs, obtained around atezolizumab (anti-PD-L1) treatment. CDR3 DNA: TGTGCCAGCAGCTTGAGGGGTAGCAATCAGCCCCAGCATTTT. It yields the protein CASSLRGSNQPQHF.